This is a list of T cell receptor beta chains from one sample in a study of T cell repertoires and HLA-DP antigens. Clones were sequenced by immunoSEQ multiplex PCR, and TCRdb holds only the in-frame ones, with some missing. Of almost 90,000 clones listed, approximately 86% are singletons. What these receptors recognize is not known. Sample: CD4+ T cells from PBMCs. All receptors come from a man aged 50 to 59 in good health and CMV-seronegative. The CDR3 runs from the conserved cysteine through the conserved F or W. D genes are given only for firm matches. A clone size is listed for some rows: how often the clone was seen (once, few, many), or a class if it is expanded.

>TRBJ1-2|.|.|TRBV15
CATSKDFQGYGYTF
TGTGCCACCAGCAAAGACTTCCAAGGGTACGGCTACACCTTC
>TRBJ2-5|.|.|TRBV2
CASRKDSQETQYF
TGTGCCAGCAGAAAGGACTCGCAAGAGACCCAGTACTTC
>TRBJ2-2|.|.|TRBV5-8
CASSLVLAGTGELFF
TGTGCCAGCAGCTTGGTTCTGGCGGGGACCGGGGAGCTGTTTTTT
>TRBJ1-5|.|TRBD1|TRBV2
CASSRGQGPQPQHF
TGTGCCAGCAGTAGGGGACAGGGCCCTCAGCCCCAGCATTTT
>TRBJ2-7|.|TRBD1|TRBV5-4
CASSLGGQGYEQYF
TGTGCCAGCAGCTTGGGTGGACAGGGGTACGAGCAGTACTTC
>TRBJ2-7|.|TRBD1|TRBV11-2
CASSSHAGTVTYEQYF
TGTGCCAGCAGTTCTCACGCCGGGACAGTAACCTACGAGCAGTACTTC
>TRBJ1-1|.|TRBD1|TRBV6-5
CASSTSGQTNTEAFF
TGTGCCAGCAGTACCTCGGGACAGACGAACACTGAAGCTTTCTTT
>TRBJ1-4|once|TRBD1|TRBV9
CASSPRDRGIATNEKLFF
TGTGCCAGCAGCCCCCGGGACAGGGGTATTGCAACTAATGAAAAACTGTTTTTT
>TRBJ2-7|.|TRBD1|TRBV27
CASSRAQGVGYEQYF
TGTGCCAGCAGTCGGGCCCAGGGGGTTGGCTACGAGCAGTACTTC
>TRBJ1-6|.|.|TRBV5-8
CASSLRPSNNSPLHF
TGTGCCAGCAGCTTACGGCCCTCCAATAATTCACCCCTCCACTTT
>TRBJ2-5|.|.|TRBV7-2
CASSSRPQETQYF
TGTGCCAGCAGCTCTAGGCCCCAAGAGACCCAGTACTTC
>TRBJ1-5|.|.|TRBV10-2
CASSEDWGPQPQHF
TGCGCCAGCAGTGAGGATTGGGGGCCTCAGCCCCAGCATTTT
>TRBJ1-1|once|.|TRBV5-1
CASSPRVGGSTEAFF
TGCGCCAGCAGCCCTCGGGTAGGGGGGAGCACTGAAGCTTTCTTT
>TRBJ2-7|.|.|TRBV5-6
CASSLSSGEQYF
TGTGCCAGCAGCCTAAGTTCGGGCGAGCAGTACTTC
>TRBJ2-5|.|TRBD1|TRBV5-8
CASSFLGQMRKIQETQYF
TGTGCCAGCAGCTTTTTGGGACAGATGAGAAAGATCCAAGAGACCCAGTACTTC
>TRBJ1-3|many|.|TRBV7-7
CASSLGPRNTIYF
TGTGCTAGCAGCTTAGGCCCGAGGAACACCATATATTTT
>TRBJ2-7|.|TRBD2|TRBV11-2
CASSSGTSGSYEQYF
TGTGCCAGCAGCTCGGGGACTAGCGGGAGTTACGAGCAGTACTTC
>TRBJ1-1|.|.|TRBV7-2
CASSLITLNTEAFF
TGTGCCAGCAGCTTAATAACCTTGAACACTGAAGCTTTCTTT
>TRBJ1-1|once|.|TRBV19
CASSISVLSEAFF
TGTGCCAGTAGTATTTCGGTTTTGTCTGAAGCTTTCTTT
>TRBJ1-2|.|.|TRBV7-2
CASSLVVPGGYTF
TGTGCCAGCAGCTTAGTAGTCCCTGGGGGCTACACCTTC
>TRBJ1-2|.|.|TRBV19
CASSTPESPKDYGYTF
TGTGCCAGTAGTACCCCCGAATCTCCCAAGGACTATGGCTACACCTTC
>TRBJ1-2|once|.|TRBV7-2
CASSNDRNSYGYTF
TGTGCCAGCAGCAATGACAGAAACTCCTATGGCTACACCTTC
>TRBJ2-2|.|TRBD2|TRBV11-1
CASSLRPAGITGELFF
TGTGCCAGCAGCCTCAGACCAGCGGGGATAACCGGGGAGCTGTTTTTT
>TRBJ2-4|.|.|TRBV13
CASSLDRGLAKNIQYF
TGTGCCAGCAGCTTAGATCGGGGGCTAGCCAAAAACATTCAGTACTTC
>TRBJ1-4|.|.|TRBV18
CASSPGEEEKLFF
TGTGCCAGCTCACCGGGAGAAGAAGAAAAACTGTTTTTT
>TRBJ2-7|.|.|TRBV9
CASSPRGRAGSYEQYF
TGTGCCAGCAGCCCCCGAGGCAGGGCTGGGTCCTACGAGCAGTACTTC
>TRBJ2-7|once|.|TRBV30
CAWSALTVSGTGALEQYF
TGTGCCTGGAGTGCCCTCACCGTATCCGGGACGGGGGCGCTCGAGCAGTACTTC
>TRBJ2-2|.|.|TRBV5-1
CASSLTPVSGTGELFF
TGCGCCAGCAGCTTGACTCCCGTAAGCGGCACCGGGGAGCTGTTTTTT
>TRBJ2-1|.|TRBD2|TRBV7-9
CASSLAASGSWNEQFF
TGTGCCAGCAGCTTAGCGGCTAGCGGGAGCTGGAATGAGCAGTTCTTC
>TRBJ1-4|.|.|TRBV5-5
CASSLAGNPTNEKLFF
TGTGCCAGCAGCTTGGCTGGAAATCCAACTAATGAAAAACTGTTTTTT
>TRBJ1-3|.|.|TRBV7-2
CASSRDKISGNTIYF
TGTGCCAGCAGCCGGGACAAGATCTCTGGAAACACCATATATTTT
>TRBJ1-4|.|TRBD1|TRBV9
CASSKDRGVEKLFF
TGTGCCAGCAGCAAGGACAGGGGGGTTGAAAAACTGTTTTTT
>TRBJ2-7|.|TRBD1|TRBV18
CASSRGQGILEQYF
TGTGCCAGCTCCCGGGGACAGGGGATTCTCGAGCAGTACTTC
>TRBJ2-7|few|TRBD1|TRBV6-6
CASSRSRDSF
TGTGCCAGCAGTCGAAGCCGGGACAGTTTC
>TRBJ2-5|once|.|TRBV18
CASSPRTEETQYF
TGTGCCAGCTCACCTCGGACTGAAGAGACCCAGTACTTC
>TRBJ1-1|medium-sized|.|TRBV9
CASSVEIGSTGSWNTEAFF
TGTGCCAGCAGCGTAGAAATCGGTAGCACAGGATCGTGGAACACTGAAGCTTTCTTT
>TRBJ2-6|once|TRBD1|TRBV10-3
CAIRSPPGQGAGANVLTF
TGTGCCATCAGGAGCCCCCCGGGACAGGGCGCCGGGGCCAACGTCCTGACTTTC
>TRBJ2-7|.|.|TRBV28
CASSPWTISSYEQYF
TGTGCCAGCAGTCCGTGGACGATAAGCTCCTACGAGCAGTACTTC
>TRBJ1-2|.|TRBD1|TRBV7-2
CASSGYSRQGYGYTF
TGTGCCAGCAGCGGTTATTCCAGACAGGGGTATGGCTACACCTTC
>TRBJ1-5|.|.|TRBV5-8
CASSGRVQPQHF
TGTGCCAGCAGCGGGAGAGTTCAGCCCCAGCATTTT
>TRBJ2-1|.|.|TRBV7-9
CASSLLNEQFF
TGTGCCAGCAGCTTACTCAATGAGCAGTTCTTC
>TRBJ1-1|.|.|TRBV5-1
CASSMTVKNTEAFF
TGCGCCAGCAGCATGACAGTGAAGAACACTGAAGCTTTCTTT
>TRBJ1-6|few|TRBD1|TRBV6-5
CASSRGQVNSPLHF
TGTGCCAGCAGTCGGGGACAGGTCAATTCACCCCTCCACTTT
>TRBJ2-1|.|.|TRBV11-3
CASSSGGRDSYNEQFF
TGTGCCAGCAGCTCAGGAGGGCGGGATTCCTACAATGAGCAGTTCTTC
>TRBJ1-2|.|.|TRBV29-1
CSVEDSVYGYTF
TGCAGCGTAGAGGACAGTGTATATGGCTACACCTTC
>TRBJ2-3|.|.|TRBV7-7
CASSPSLSTDTQYF
TGTGCTAGCAGCCCCTCTCTCAGCACAGATACGCAGTATTTT
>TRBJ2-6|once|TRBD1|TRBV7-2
CASSRDRVNTGANVLTF
TGTGCCAGCAGTCGGGACAGGGTGAACACTGGGGCCAACGTCCTGACTTTC